Each of the 4 T cell receptor beta chains below was sequenced from the same sample in a study of T-cell memory formation after mild COVID-19. TCRdb redid the calling of the 5' RACE reads with MiXCR, one entry per CDR3 protein. Of around 200,000 distinct CDR3 sequences in the sample, more than 25% are singletons; the top ten hold approximately 10%. Sequencing was performed on PBMCs or a T cell subset sorted from them (not recorded which). These receptors were obtained from an adult woman who had mild COVID-19 (a few samples of this study predate the infection). Cell type and time point are not known.

V and J are TRBV6-2 or TRBV6-3 and TRBJ2-6; D gene unclear. This CDR3 is built from 15 residues. Trimming stripped 6 bases from V and 2 bases from J, with 11 bases between. Looked up from germline, CDR1 is MNHEY and CDR2 is SVGEGT. CDR3 DNA: TGTGCCAGCAGAAAGGAACAAGCTGGGGCCAACGTCCTGACTTTC. The encoded protein is CASRKEQAGANVLTF.

J is TRBJ1-2 and V is TRBV7-6; D might be TRBD1 (6 bases). CDR1 and CDR2 from the germline V gene are SGHVS and FNYEAQ. Trimming left V 5 bases short and J 6 bases short, with 13 bases between. The CDR3 consists of 13 residues. The CDR3 nucleotides are TGTGCCAGCAGCCTGTCGGGGGGCGATGGCTACACCTTC. Its translation is CASSLSGGDGYTF.

This chain connects TRBV20-1 to TRBJ2-7; 7 bases agree with TRBD2. V was pared by 6 bases and J by 3 bases, with 17 bases of the junction left unmatched. Germline values: CDR1 DFQATT, CDR2 SNEGSKA (reference sequence). This CDR3 comprises 16 residues. The CDR3 is CSAPTGGLRDLYEQYF. In nucleotides, the CDR3 is TGCAGTGCCCCTACGGGGGGTTTGCGGGATCTCTACGAGCAGTACTTC.

A remark on this clonotype: One junction end disagrees with the germline gene, perhaps due to a read error. The V call is TRBV3-1, the J call TRBJ1-2, with D hard to call. Germline CDR1 is LGHDT and CDR2 is YNNKEL (reference sequence). This CDR3 comprises 12 residues. CDR3 in amino acids: CDSSDGGHGYTF. The CDR3 DNA reads TGTGACAGCAGCGACGGAGGCCATGGCTACACCTTC.